This T cell receptor beta chain derives from a study of chemoradiotherapy in HPV16-positive cancers. Overall study results and limits: Candidate HPV-specific clones and E7-related TCR motifs grew in tumor during treatment. For HPV16-positive patients, expanding HPV-responsive T cells associated with longer recurrence-free survival.

This CDR3 is built from 12 residues. From germline, CDR1 is SGHVS and CDR2 FNYEAQ. The V and J ends lost 5 bases and 5 bases respectively, with 10 bases between them. The protocol was immunoSEQ multiplex PCR, while the TCRdb copy is restricted to in-frame clones and leaves out a portion. The sample lists thousands of clones; approximately 95% were seen once. Notes on this clone: Its specificity is unknown.

Repertoires were sampled repeatedly during chemoradiotherapy. The receptor's source is a human donor with HPV-associated anogenital cancer. The sample was gathered from a patient who underwent chemoradiotherapy. The chain links TRBV7-6 to TRBJ2-7; D is uncertain. The CDR3 DNA sequence: TGTGCCAGCAGCCTTAACCGAGACGAGCAGTACTTC. It specifies CASSLNRDEQYF. Using reference TRBV7-6 and TRBJ2-7 for the parts outside the CDR3, the full variable domain is GAGVSQSPRYKVTKRGQDVALRCDPISGHVSLYWYRQALGQGPEFLTYFNYEAQQDKSGLPNDRFSAERPEGSISTLTIQRTEQRDSAMYRCASSLNRDEQYFGPGTRLTVT.